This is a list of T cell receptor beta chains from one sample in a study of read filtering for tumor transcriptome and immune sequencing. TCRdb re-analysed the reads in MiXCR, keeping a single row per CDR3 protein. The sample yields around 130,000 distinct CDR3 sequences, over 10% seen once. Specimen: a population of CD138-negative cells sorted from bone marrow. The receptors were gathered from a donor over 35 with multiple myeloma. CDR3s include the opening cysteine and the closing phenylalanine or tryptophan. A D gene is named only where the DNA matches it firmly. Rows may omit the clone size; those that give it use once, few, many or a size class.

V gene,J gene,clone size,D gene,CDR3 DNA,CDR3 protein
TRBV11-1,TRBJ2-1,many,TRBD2,TGTGCCAGCAGCACAGGGACTAGCGCTTACAATGAGCAGTTCTTC,CASSTGTSAYNEQFF
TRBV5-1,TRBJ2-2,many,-,TGCGCCAGCAGCTTGTTCACCGTTAGCACCGGGGAGCTGTTTTTT,CASSLFTVSTGELFF
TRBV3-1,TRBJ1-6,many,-,TGTGCCAGCAGCCAAGTGCCGGACAGTGTAAATTCACCCCTCCACTTT,CASSQVPDSVNSPLHF
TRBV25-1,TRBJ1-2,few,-,TGTGACAGCAGTGAATCGCCCCCGGACAGTAACTATGGCTACACCTTC,CDSSESPPDSNYGYTF
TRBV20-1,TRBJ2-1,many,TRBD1,TGCAGTGCTTCAGGACAGGGAGGCTCCTACAATGAGCAGTTCTTC,CSASGQGGSYNEQFF
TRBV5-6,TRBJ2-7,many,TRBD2,TGTGCCAGCAGACCGCCGGGGGGGCAGGCCTACGAGCAGTACTTC,CASRPPGGQAYEQYF
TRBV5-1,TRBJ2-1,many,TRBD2,TGCGCCAGCAGCAAAACTAGCGACACCTCCTACAATGAGCAGTTCTTC,CASSKTSDTSYNEQFF
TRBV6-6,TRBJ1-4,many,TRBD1,TGTGCCAGCAGTTACTCGATACAGGGGGAGGGAAAACTGTTTTTT,CASSYSIQGEGKLFF
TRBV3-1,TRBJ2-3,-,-,TGTGCCAGCAGCCCCGAGGGGGTTCGGGGCCGAACAGGTACGCAGTATTTT,CASSPEGVRGRTGTQYF
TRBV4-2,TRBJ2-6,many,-,TGTGCCAGCAGCGCGGAGGGGGGGGCTGGGGCCAACGTCCTGACTTTC,CASSAEGGAGANVLTF